The following is a TCR beta chain sequence with its context. From germline, CDR1 is MDHEN and CDR2 SYDVKM. The V gene end was trimmed by 3 bases and the J gene end by 4 bases; junction bases not matched to a gene: 8. The CDR3 has 15 amino acids. This record belongs to a study of blood T cell repertoires in COVID-19. For the study at large: T cells, B-cell-depleted T cells, or PBMCs supplied cDNA or gDNA.

Authors' methods: Quantification of nucleated cells was approximated via reference gene primer amplification. The repertoire was sequenced with immunoSEQ multiplex PCR; TCRdb's copy has only in-frame clones and lacks some. For V, J and clone size, that table is used; D and trimming come from the DNA. In the table there are roughly 190,000 clones, about 88% of which are singletons. Sequenced input: peripheral blood. This TCR was recovered from a man aged 25 to 45 with acute or convalescent COVID-19. The V and J genes are TRBV28 and TRBJ2-5, with TRBD1 identical over 7 bases. The CDR3 nucleotides are TGTGCCAGCAGTTTCAAACAGGGGATGGGAGAGACCCAGTACTTC. Translating gives CASSFKQGMGETQYF.